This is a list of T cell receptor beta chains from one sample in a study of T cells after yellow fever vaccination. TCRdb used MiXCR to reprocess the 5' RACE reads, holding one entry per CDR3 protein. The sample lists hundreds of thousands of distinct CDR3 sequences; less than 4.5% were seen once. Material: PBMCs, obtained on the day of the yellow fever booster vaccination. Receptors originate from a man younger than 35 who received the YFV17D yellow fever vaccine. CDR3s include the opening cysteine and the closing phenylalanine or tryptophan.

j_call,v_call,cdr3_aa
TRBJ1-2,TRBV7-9,CASSLVTDGYYGYTF
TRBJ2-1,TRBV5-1,CASSLAAGDTSNEQFF
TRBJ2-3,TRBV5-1,CASTKYRRDQASTDTQYF
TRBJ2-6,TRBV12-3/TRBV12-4,CASSGNIHSGANVLTF
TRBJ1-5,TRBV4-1,CASSPRHVSNQPQHF
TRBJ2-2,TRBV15,CATSSLGTSGGKNTGELFF
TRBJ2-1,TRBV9,CASSVGSGGLNNEQFF
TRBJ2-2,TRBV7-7,CASSPGGFGTGELFF
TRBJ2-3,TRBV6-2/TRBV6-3,CASSETSGGHTDTQYF
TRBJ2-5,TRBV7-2,CASSLSQLRSQYF
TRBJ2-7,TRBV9,CASSVVPGPDYEQYF
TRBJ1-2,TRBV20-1,CAGGRNFLYGYTF
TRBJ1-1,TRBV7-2,CASRRLTEDTEAFF
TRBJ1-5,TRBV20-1,CSAREGGDQPQHF
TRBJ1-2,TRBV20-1,CSATPAGGYGYTF
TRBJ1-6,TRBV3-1,CASSQDWSSPLHF
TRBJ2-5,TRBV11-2,CASSWGTSGGLQETQYF
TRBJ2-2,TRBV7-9,CASSTPFRNTGELFF
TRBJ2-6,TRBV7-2,CASSLALPNVMTF
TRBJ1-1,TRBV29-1,CSVIGTSMNTEAFF
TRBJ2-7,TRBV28,CASSYSFRDRSYEQYF
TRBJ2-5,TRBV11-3,CASSPTALQETQYF